This T cell receptor (beta chain) was captured by sequencing in a study of CD8+CD57+ T cells in acquired aplastic anemia. For the study at large: Sorted CD4+ and CD8+ cell DNA averaged approximately 3 ug.

Genomic DNA served as template for TCR beta VDJ and CDR3 profiling. TCRdb used MiXCR to reprocess the reads, holding one entry per CDR3 protein. The sample shows 150,000 to 200,000 distinct CDR3 sequences, approximately 48% of them seen only once. In patients chosen for sequencing, flow cytometry had shown CD8+CD57+ cell expansion. The V end lost 6 bases, the J end lost 9 bases, and 15 bases lay between the germline ends. The CDR3 has 13 residues. Looked up from germline, CDR1 is MGHDK and CDR2 is SYGVNS. V and J are TRBV25-1 and TRBJ2-1, with D hard to call. Sequencing was done on a sample of sorted CD4+, CD8+, or CD8+CD57+ T cells (not recorded which) from PBMCs. The clonotype was recovered from a human donor with aplastic anemia. CDR3 sequence reads: CASSFPPGSEQFF. For the CDR3, the DNA is TGTGCCAGCAGCTTCCCACCGGGTAGTGAGCAGTTCTTC.